These 30 T cell receptor beta chains were sequenced from one sample in a study of Graves' ophthalmopathy and Graves' hyperthyroidism. RNA transcripts provided the template for amplifying TCR beta CDR3 regions. An initial RT-PCR round employing HTBI primers preceded a second-round multiplex PCR. TCRdb reanalysed the multiplex PCR reads using MiXCR and keeps one entry per CDR3 protein. Of a few hundred thousand distinct CDR3 sequences listed, approximately 15% were seen once; the top ten hold around 6.6%. Sequenced material: peripheral blood. These receptors originate from a woman aged 18-30 years with stable Graves' hyperthyroidism.

This clonotype was seen many times. V usage is TRBV12-3 or TRBV12-4 and J usage is TRBJ1-2; D ambiguous. The CDR3 is made up of 14 amino acids. V was pared by 3 bases and J by 8 bases, with 16 bases between. The CDR3 protein is CASSFRASFSGYTF. CDR3 nucleotide sequence: TGTGCCAGCAGTTTCCGGGCCTCCTTTTCCGGCTACACCTTC.

Many counts were recorded for this clonotype. This chain connects TRBV11-3 to TRBJ1-6; the D is unclear. Germline V gene lookup returns CDR1 SGHNT and CDR2 YENEEA. The CDR3 runs 14 residues. With 8 bases removed from V and 7 bases from J, the gap between germline ends came to 15 bases. The CDR3 region has the DNA TGTGCCAGCGCACCAAGGGTAGGCAATTCACCCCTCCACTTT. Protein product: CASAPRVGNSPLHF.

This clonotype was picked up a small number of times. The CDR3 does not close with the conserved phenylalanine or tryptophan, likely indicating a read error. This chain links TRBV7-8 with TRBJ1-5; D might be TRBD1 (6 bases). This CDR3 contains 15 residues. Deletions cut 3 bases from V and 5 bases from J, with 14 bases between. Germline V CDR1 and CDR2: SGHVS, FQNEAQ. The CDR3, as DNA: TGTGCCAGCAGCTTTTGGCAGGGGTTTGATCAGCCCCAGCATCTT. Its translation is CASSFWQGFDQPQHL.

This clonotype occurred many times. The genes are TRBV20-1 and TRBJ1-5; no firm D call. This CDR3 has 17 amino acids. Looked up from germline, CDR1 is DFQATT and CDR2 is SNEGSKA (reference sequence). The ends were cut back, 1 base at V and 0 bases at J, with 16 bases in the middle. The CDR3 is CSARGLQDGDSNQPQHF. The CDR3, as DNA: TGCAGTGCTAGAGGCCTCCAGGACGGGGATAGCAATCAGCCCCAGCATTTT.

This clonotype was counted ten times or more. This chain links TRBV6-1 with TRBJ2-7; D remains unclear. Germline V gene data show CDR1 as MNHNS and CDR2 as SASEGT. V lost 5 bases to trimming and J lost 3 bases, with 14 bases between them. The CDR3 totals 14 residues. The CDR3 protein is CASSPSGVIYEQYF. The CDR3 DNA follows: TGTGCCAGCAGTCCTAGTGGGGTAATCTACGAGCAGTACTTC.

This clonotype has a count of ten or more. The DNA of the CDR3 is TGTGCCACCATGGACGCGGGGCCCCAAGAGACCCAGTACTTC. It yields the protein CATMDAGPQETQYF. The V and J genes are TRBV24-1 and TRBJ2-5; D is perhaps TRBD2 (6 bases). V was trimmed by 8 bases and J by 1 base, leaving 13 bases between them. The CDR3 runs 14 residues. Germline lookup yields CDR1 KGHDR and CDR2 SFDVKD.

This clonotype was detected ten times or more. The chain employs TRBV20-1 and TRBJ2-7; 8 bases fit TRBD2. V trimming: 0 bases; J trimming: 1 base; junction bases outside the gene matches: 5. Germline lookup yields CDR1 DFQATT and CDR2 SNEGSKA (reference sequence). CDR3 length: 15 amino acids. The CDR3 DNA sequence: TGCAGTGCTAGAGATCCAGCGGGAGATTCCTACGAGCAGTACTTC. Translation: CSARDPAGDSYEQYF.

This clonotype appeared many times. The rearrangement joins TRBV2 to TRBJ1-5, with unresolved D. V gave up 1 base and J gave up 1 base, with 11 bases separating them. The germline V gene encodes CDR1 SNHLY and CDR2 FYNNEI. CDR3 length: 16 residues. CDR3 sequence: CASSEGAGLSNQPQHF. The CDR3 bases are TGTGCCAGCAGTGAAGGCGCGGGTCTAAGCAATCAGCCCCAGCATTTT. The full variable domain, in which reference TRBV2 and TRBJ1-5 provide the parts outside the CDR3, is EPEVTQTPSHQVTQMGQEVILRCVPISNHLYFYWYRQILGQKVEFLVSFYNNEISEKSEIFDDQFSVERPDGSNFTLKIRSTKLEDSAMYFCASSEGAGLSNQPQHFGDGTRLSIL.

There are many counts of this clonotype. This sequence joins TRBV27 and TRBJ1-5; D possibly corresponds to TRBD1 (6 bases). The CDR3 is 15 amino acids. V was cut by 4 bases and J by 6 bases, with 16 bases left in between. In germline, CDR1 is MNHEY, CDR2 SMNVEV (reference sequence). CDR3 DNA: TGTGCCAGCAGTTCTTTAAAACAGGGAGGTCAGCCCCAGCATTTT. Translating it yields CASSSLKQGGQPQHF.

This clonotype was detected many times. V and J are TRBV6-5 and TRBJ2-7, with TRBD2 as a possible D gene (6 bases). Germline CDR1 and CDR2: MNHEY and SVGAGI. V was cut by 5 bases and J by 5 bases, with 19 bases left in between. This CDR3 has 15 residues. CDR3 sequence reads: CASSPRLGGDHEQYF. The CDR3, as DNA: TGTGCCAGCAGTCCCCGACTTGGAGGGGACCACGAGCAGTACTTC.

This clonotype was recorded many times. The chain has TRBV15 and TRBJ1-5; D is ambiguous. Germline assignment: CDR1 LNHNV and CDR2 YYDKDF (reference sequence). CDR3 length: 14 amino acids. Between the trimmed V and J ends, which lost 5 bases and 0 bases, there was a span of 8 bases. The CDR3 nucleotides are TGTGCCACCAGCCCGAAGTATAGCAATCAGCCCCAGCATTTT. The encoded protein is CATSPKYSNQPQHF.

This clonotype has just a few counts. This chain links TRBV2 with TRBJ2-5, with 11 bases identical to TRBD1. Germline values: CDR1 SNHLY, CDR2 FYNNEI. V shed 7 bases, J shed 3 bases, and the junction held 13 bases outside the gene matches. The CDR3 has 17 residues. The CDR3, as DNA: TGTGCCAGCACAAACAACCGGGACAGGGGGGATGAAGAGACCCAGTACTTC. This sequence encodes CASTNNRDRGDEETQYF.

Ten or more counts support this clonotype. The V gene is TRBV28, the J gene TRBJ1-3; D gene uncertain. The CDR3 contains 14 residues. Germline assignment: CDR1 MDHEN and CDR2 SYDVKM. The V end was cut by 6 bases, the J end by 2 bases, with 11 bases between. CDR3 in amino acids: CASSPVGAGNTIYF. For the CDR3, the DNA is TGTGCCAGCAGCCCGGTCGGGGCTGGAAACACCATATATTTT.

This clonotype was observed at least ten times. The chain couples TRBV20-1 to TRBJ2-2, with 8 bases lining up with TRBD1. From germline, CDR1 is DFQATT and CDR2 SNEGSKA (reference sequence). The CDR3 is made up of 17 amino acids. V lost 5 bases and J lost 3; bases outside the gene matches: 14. CDR3 amino acids: CSAYEYRGSGYTGELFF. The DNA of the CDR3 is TGCAGTGCTTACGAATACAGGGGGTCGGGTTACACCGGGGAGCTGTTTTTT.

This chain uses TRBV29-1 with TRBJ2-5, with D tentatively TRBD2 (5 bases). In germline, CDR1 is SQVTM, CDR2 ANQGSEA. This CDR3 comprises 14 residues. Between the trimmed V and J ends, which lost 0 bases and 4 bases, there was a span of 12 bases. DNA for the CDR3: TGCAGCGTTGAAGAACGGCATCGGGGAGAGACCCAGTACTTC. Encoded protein: CSVEERHRGETQYF.

In this sample, this clonotype turned up many times. The rearrangement links TRBV2 to TRBJ1-1; 9 bases agree with TRBD1. The CDR3 contains 13 residues. The J segment lost 11 bases and the V segment lost 4 bases, leaving 8 bases of the junction unmatched. The germline V gene has CDR1 SNHLY and CDR2 FYNNEI. The CDR3 bases are TGTGCCAGCAGTGTAGAGACAGGGGGGGAGGCTTTCTTT. This codes for CASSVETGGEAFF.

The sample holds many counts of this clonotype. The rearrangement links TRBV15 to TRBJ2-5; 8 bases line up with TRBD1. CDR1 and CDR2 (germline): LNHNV, YYDKDF (reference sequence). The CDR3 totals 15 residues. With 3 bases clipped from V and 0 bases from J, the junction kept 3 bases outside the gene matches. CDR3 sequence reads: CATSRGTGYQETQYF. In nucleotides, the CDR3 is TGTGCCACCAGCAGGGGGACAGGCTACCAAGAGACCCAGTACTTC.

There are a few counts of this clonotype. This chain uses TRBV4-2 with TRBJ2-2, with TRBD2 matching over 11 bases. Germline V gene data show CDR1 as LGHNA and CDR2 as YNFKEQ. V was pared by 4 bases and J by 2 bases, with 6 bases of the junction left unmatched. This CDR3 contains 17 residues. The CDR3 region has the DNA TGTGCCAGCAGCCCCCCCGGGACTAGCGGTAACACCGGGGAGCTGTTTTTT. This translates into CASSPPGTSGNTGELFF.

This clonotype was observed many times. The CDR3 sequence is CASWRGTEAFF. The CDR3 DNA reads as TGTGCCAGCTGGAGAGGGACTGAAGCTTTCTTT. The V gene is TRBV12-3 or TRBV12-4, the J gene TRBJ1-1; D gene uncertain. V was cut by 8 bases and J by 5 bases, with 9 bases left in between. CDR3 length equals 11 residues.

This chain uses TRBV11-3 with TRBJ2-5; D unresolved. Trimming stripped 3 bases from V and 4 bases from J, with 9 bases between. Germline V gives CDR1 SGHNT, CDR2 YENEEA. CDR3 length: 13 amino acids. The CDR3 DNA follows: TGTGCCAGCAGCTTCCCAGGTGGAGAGACCCAGTACTTC. Its protein is CASSFPGGETQYF.

This clonotype was observed at least ten times. V and J are TRBV18 and TRBJ2-5, with D possibly TRBD1 on 5 matching bases. CDR1 KGHSH and CDR2 LQKENI come from the germline V gene. The V end lost 2 bases, the J end lost 2 bases, and 15 bases lay between the germline ends. This CDR3 contains 16 residues. CDR3 DNA sequence: TGTGCCAGCTCACCAGGATCCAGTGCAGGGCAAGAGACCCAGTACTTC. Translating it yields CASSPGSSAGQETQYF.

This clonotype was seen ten or more times. The genes are TRBV7-2 and TRBJ2-2, with 9 bases identical to TRBD1. V trimming: 5 bases; J trimming: 6 bases; junction bases outside the gene matches: 1. The germline CDR1 and CDR2 sequences are SGHTA and FQGNSA. The CDR3 length is 13 residues. The CDR3 is CASSRDRAGELFF. The CDR3 DNA follows: TGTGCCAGCAGCCGGGACAGGGCCGGGGAGCTGTTTTTT.

This clonotype was found a few times. This sequence joins TRBV10-3 and TRBJ2-3, with a tentative D call TRBD2 (6 bases). V lost 10 bases to trimming and J lost 4 bases, with 12 bases between them. Germline lookup yields CDR1 ENHRY and CDR2 SYGVKD. The CDR3 runs 12 residues. CDR3 nucleotides: TGTGCCACCACACGGGGGTCAGATACGCAGTATTTT. This sequence encodes CATTRGSDTQYF.

This clonotype was picked up many times. This chain links TRBV12-5 with TRBJ1-2; unclear D gene. The CDR3 extends over 15 amino acids. Germline lookup yields CDR1 LGHNT and CDR2 FRNRAP. V lost 5 bases to trimming and J lost 0 bases, with 13 bases between them. CDR3 coding DNA: TGTGCTAGTGGTCTCGATGGACCGACTAACTATGGCTACACCTTC. It is translated as CASGLDGPTNYGYTF.

In its sample, this clonotype was seen many times. This chain joins TRBV24-1 and TRBJ1-1; tentative D call: TRBD1 (6 bases). The V gene's germline CDR1 is KGHDR and CDR2 SFDVKD. V was cut by 9 bases and J by 5 bases, with 15 bases left in between. This CDR3 contains 13 residues. This CDR3 is CATVGAVGTEAFF. Written as DNA, the CDR3 is TGTGCCACCGTGGGGGCGGTTGGTACTGAAGCTTTCTTT.

This clonotype was recorded a few times. This chain links TRBV27 with TRBJ1-6, with D perhaps matching TRBD1 (5 bases). Germline V gene data show CDR1 as MNHEY and CDR2 as SMNVEV (reference sequence). CDR3 size: 19 residues. V was trimmed by 0 bases and J by 0 bases, leaving 15 bases between them. In DNA form, the CDR3 reads TGTGCCAGCAGTTTATCAGGGGCCCGTAAAAGCTCCTATAATTCACCCCTCCACTTT. Protein sequence: CASSLSGARKSSYNSPLHF.

This clonotype was detected many times. This chain links TRBV24-1 with TRBJ2-2; D is uncertain. Germline V gene data show CDR1 as KGHDR and CDR2 as SFDVKD. Trimming cost V 5 bases and J 5 bases, with 14 bases left between them. The CDR3 extends over 15 amino acids. CDR3 DNA: TGTGCCACCAGTGTTCAGTCACCCCTTACCGGGGAGCTGTTTTTT. Its translation is CATSVQSPLTGELFF.

This clonotype was picked up many times. The chain uses TRBV29-1 and TRBJ1-1; the D gene is possibly TRBD1 (5 bases). The CDR3 spans 11 residues. The V end lost 4 bases, the J end lost 4 bases, and 7 bases lay between the germline ends. Germline CDR1 is SQVTM and CDR2 is ANQGSEA. CDR3 loop: CSVAGSTEAFF. The CDR3 region has the DNA TGCAGCGTTGCAGGGTCCACTGAAGCTTTCTTT.

The table lists this clonotype with a few counts. This chain uses TRBV5-1 with TRBJ2-5; 8 bases agree with TRBD2. The CDR3 loop spans 16 amino acids. V trimming: 4 bases; J trimming: 4 bases; junction bases outside the gene matches: 12. Germline V gene sequence: CDR1 SGHRS, CDR2 YFSETQ. Written as DNA, the CDR3 is TGCGCCAGCAGCCGGGAGGGACTAGTGTTTGGAGAGACCCAGTACTTC. Its protein is CASSREGLVFGETQYF.

J is TRBJ1-5 and V is TRBV9; D remains ambiguous. Germline V gives CDR1 SGDLS, CDR2 YYNGEE. V dropped 2 bases and J dropped 0 bases, with 9 bases sitting between them. The length of the CDR3 is 15 residues. The DNA of the CDR3 is TGTGCCAGCAGCGTGAGGTTAGGTAGCAATCAGCCCCAGCATTTT. Translated: CASSVRLGSNQPQHF. Drawing the rest from reference TRBV9 and TRBJ1-5, the complete variable domain is DSGVTQTPKHLITATGQRVTLRCSPRSGDLSVYWYQQSLDQGLQFLIQYYNGEERAKGNILERFSAQQFPDLHSELNLSSLELGDSALYFCASSVRLGSNQPQHFGDGTRLSIL.